This T cell receptor beta chain was documented in a study of blood T cell repertoires in COVID-19. Study context: Sites in the United States, Italy and Spain provided acute and convalescent COVID-19 samples. Sources were T cells, B-cell-depleted T cells, or PBMCs; the material itself was cDNA or gDNA.

Per the original data handling: How many nucleated cells were present was estimated from reference gene primer amplification. Measured with immunoSEQ multiplex PCR; TCRdb has only the in-frame clones, and not every one. The D gene and trimming were derived from the DNA, and the V and J assignments and clone size from that table. The data hold over 150,000 clones, with around 84% observed a single time. The CDR3 is 14 residues long. Germline V lookup: CDR1 LGHNA, CDR2 YNFKEQ. Trimming took off 4 bases at V and 2 bases at J, with 11 bases between the two ends. The chain joins TRBV4-2 to TRBJ1-2; perhaps TRBD1 as D (5 bases). The receptor was isolated from a man aged 50 to 59 with active or convalescent COVID-19. Specimen: peripheral blood. The DNA for the CDR3 is TGTGCCAGCAGCCCGCGGGGGGTAAACTATGGCTACACCTTC. It translates to CASSPRGVNYGYTF.